Listed here are 20 T cell receptor beta chains from one sample, sequenced in a study of blood T cell repertoires in COVID-19. The assay was immunoSEQ multiplex PCR, and TCRdb's table has in-frame clones only and misses some. The table has 300,000 or so clones, about 83% seen once. Sequenced input: peripheral blood. These receptors were taken from a woman aged 50 to 65 with acute or convalescent COVID-19.

This clone was detected only a few times. This chain links TRBV2 with TRBJ2-5; perhaps TRBD1 as D (6 bases). The CDR3 contains 13 residues. Trimming removed 8 bases at V and 2 bases at J, with 12 bases between. Germline V gives CDR1 SNHLY, CDR2 FYNNEI. CDR3 protein: CASYRQGQETQYF. The CDR3 DNA is TGTGCCAGCTATCGGCAGGGGCAAGAGACCCAGTACTTC.

This clone was found a few times. The gene calls are TRBV7-9 and TRBJ2-7; D gene uncertain. The CDR3 consists of 13 residues. V was shortened by 5 bases and J by 5 bases, with 13 bases between the two germline ends. Looked up from germline, CDR1 is SEHNR and CDR2 is FQNEAQ (reference sequence). The DNA of the CDR3 is TGTGCCAGCAGCCCCGACATTGGCCACGAGCAGTACTTC. Protein product: CASSPDIGHEQYF.

The chain carries TRBV5-1 and TRBJ1-1, with D possibly being TRBD1 (6 bases). Germline V gives CDR1 SGHRS, CDR2 YFSETQ. This CDR3 contains 13 residues. Trimming stripped 4 bases from V and 7 bases from J, with 14 bases between. The CDR3 DNA reads TGCGCCAGCAGCCCCGGGACACCGGGTGAAGCTTTCTTT. It codes for CASSPGTPGEAFF. Combining the CDR3 with reference TRBV5-1 and TRBJ1-1 gives the whole variable domain KAGVTQTPRYLIKTRGQQVTLSCSPISGHRSVSWYQQTPGQGLQFLFEYFSETQRNKGNFPGRFSGRQFSNSRSEMNVSTLELGDSALYLCASSPGTPGEAFFGQGTRLTVV.

The chain combines TRBV2 with TRBJ2-7; 8 positions agree with TRBD1. This CDR3 contains 12 residues. The V segment lost 5 bases and the J segment 9 bases; nucleotides outside the gene matches: 6. Germline V gene data show CDR1 as SNHLY and CDR2 as FYNNEI. In nucleotides, the CDR3 is TGTGCCAGCAGTTCTGACAGGGGATGGCAGTACTTC. It codes for CASSSDRGWQYF.

V usage is TRBV28 and J usage is TRBJ2-1; 7 bases are a match to TRBD2. The CDR3 loop spans 15 amino acids. Germline V gene data show CDR1 as MDHEN and CDR2 as SYDVKM. Trimming cost V 3 bases and J 4 bases; bases outside gene matches: 6. The CDR3 loop is CASSFGEGLYNEQFF. CDR3 nucleotides: TGTGCCAGCAGTTTTGGGGAGGGCCTTTACAATGAGCAGTTCTTC.

V is TRBV20-1 and J is TRBJ2-7, with 15 bases lining up with TRBD2. CDR1 is DFQATT, CDR2 SNEGSKA, per germline (reference sequence). V was pared by 3 bases and J by 7 bases, with 22 bases of the junction left unmatched. The CDR3 covers 20 residues. CDR3 amino acids: CSASHTGGLAGGPGGDEQYF. The CDR3 coding sequence is TGCAGTGCTAGTCACACGGGGGGACTAGCGGGAGGCCCCGGGGGTGATGAGCAGTACTTC.

This rearrangement joins TRBV19 to TRBJ2-3, with TRBD2 as a possible D gene (6 bases). The CDR3 has 16 amino acids. Between the trimmed V and J ends, which lost 0 bases and 3 bases, there was a span of 13 bases. CDR1 is LNHDA and CDR2 is SQIVND in the germline V gene (reference sequence). The CDR3 reads CASSIDLEGITDTQYF. The DNA for the CDR3 is TGTGCCAGTAGTATAGATCTGGAGGGGATAACAGATACGCAGTATTTT.

This rearrangement joins TRBV24-1 to TRBJ1-5; D remains ambiguous. V gave up 2 bases and J gave up 3 bases, with 7 bases separating them. There are 14 residues in the CDR3. Germline CDR1 is KGHDR and CDR2 is SFDVKD. The CDR3, as DNA: TGTGCCACCAGTGATTACGGACTCAATCAGCCCCAGCATTTT. Encoded protein: CATSDYGLNQPQHF.

The chain is built from TRBV18 and TRBJ1-4, with 9 bases that match TRBD1. The CDR3 covers 15 residues. CDR1 and CDR2 (germline): KGHSH, LQKENI. After removal of 6 bases from V and 6 bases from J, the junction contained 8 bases not matched to a gene. The CDR3, as DNA: TGTGCCAGCTCCGCCTCGGGACAGGGACATGAAAAACTGTTTTTT. Its protein product is CASSASGQGHEKLFF.

The chain is built from TRBV5-8 and TRBJ1-1; TRBD1 might be the D (5 bases). The CDR3 covers 12 residues. Germline assignment: CDR1 SGHTS and CDR2 YDEGEE. Trimming pared 5 bases from V and 3 bases from J, leaving 8 bases between. The CDR3 sequence is CASRTAYTEAFF. The CDR3 nucleotides are TGTGCCAGCAGGACAGCGTACACTGAAGCTTTCTTT.

This clone occurred once. The rearrangement links TRBV7-9 to TRBJ2-7, with D tentatively TRBD1 (6 bases). The CDR3 extends over 16 amino acids. Trimming removed 4 bases from V and 0 bases from J, with 16 bases in between. Germline lookup yields CDR1 SEHNR and CDR2 FQNEAQ (reference sequence). CDR3 loop: CASSSGHGSFSYEQYF. Written as DNA, the CDR3 is TGTGCCAGCAGCTCGGGACACGGGTCCTTCTCCTACGAGCAGTACTTC.

CDR3 sequence: CASSLTGSVEETQYF. CDR3 in DNA: TGCGCCAGCAGCTTGACAGGGTCGGTGGAAGAGACCCAGTACTTC. The gene calls are TRBV5-1 and TRBJ2-5, with D perhaps TRBD1 (6 bases). The ends were cut back, 1 base at V and 3 bases at J, with 13 bases in the middle. CDR1 and CDR2 from the germline V gene are SGHRS and YFSETQ. The CDR3 has 15 amino acids.

Concerning this clone: Germline is not matched at one junction end, which may reflect a read error. This chain uses TRBV7-9 with TRBJ2-7; TRBD2 matches 9 bases. CDR3 length: 13 residues. Germline V CDR1 and CDR2: SEHNR, FQNEAQ (reference sequence). The DNA for the CDR3 is TGTGCCAGCAACTTAGGGACTAGCTGCGAGCAGTACTTC. Translation gives CASNLGTSCEQYF.

This clone was observed once. The rearrangement uses TRBV7-3 and TRBJ2-1, with 11 bases fitting TRBD2. Per the germline V gene, CDR1 is SGHTA and CDR2 is FQGTGA. V shed 4 bases and J 9 bases; nucleotides not matched to a gene: 8. The CDR3 sequence is 15 residues long. The CDR3 DNA sequence: TGTGCCAGCAGCTCCCTAGCGGGAGGAGGTGGTGAGCAGTTCTTC. This translates into CASSSLAGGGGEQFF.

This chain uses TRBV5-1 with TRBJ2-7; 9 bases map to TRBD1. Losses at the gene ends were 2 bases for V and 3 bases for J; bases not matched to a gene: 3. The germline V gene encodes CDR1 SGHRS and CDR2 YFSETQ. The CDR3 has 14 amino acids. The CDR3, as DNA: TGCGCCAGCAGCTTCGACAGGGGGGTCTACGAGCAGTACTTC. Translated: CASSFDRGVYEQYF.

Comments on this clone: Other DNA sequences in this specimen translate into the identical CDR3. The chain links TRBV20-1 to TRBJ2-5; no clear D gene. V dropped 0 bases and J dropped 5 bases, with 4 bases sitting between them. Germline CDR1 is DFQATT and CDR2 is SNEGSKA (reference sequence). CDR3 length: 11 amino acids. CDR3 sequence reads: CSARDRETQYF. DNA for the CDR3: TGCAGTGCTAGAGATCGGGAGACCCAGTACTTC.

The chain couples TRBV5-1 to TRBJ1-1; no definite D call. CDR1 and CDR2 from the germline V gene are SGHRS and YFSETQ. The CDR3 extends over 15 amino acids. With 0 bases removed from V and 1 base from J, the gap between germline ends came to 10 bases. CDR3: CASSLAGTRNTEAFF. CDR3 DNA sequence: TGCGCCAGCAGCTTGGCGGGTACGAGGAACACTGAAGCTTTCTTT.

V is TRBV19 and J is TRBJ1-2, with 7 bases aligning to TRBD1. V was pared by 5 bases and J by 1 base, with 7 bases of the junction left unmatched. The V gene's germline CDR1 is LNHDA and CDR2 SQIVND (reference sequence). The CDR3 loop spans 15 amino acids. The CDR3 protein is CASSSRQGFNYGYTF. The CDR3 DNA is TGTGCCAGTAGTTCCCGACAGGGCTTTAACTATGGCTACACCTTC.

The chain is built from TRBV6-5 and TRBJ1-1; D gene ambiguous. The CDR3 spans 14 residues. The V gene's germline CDR1 is MNHEY and CDR2 SVGAGI. V was shortened by 2 bases and J by 5 bases, with 12 bases between the two germline ends. CDR3 sequence (DNA): TGTGCCAGCAGTTACCCCGGGAGGCGAACTGAAGCTTTCTTT. This gives the protein CASSYPGRRTEAFF.

The J gene is TRBJ1-6, the V gene TRBV12-3 or TRBV12-4; D gene uncertain. The CDR3 runs to 13 residues. V shed 6 bases and J shed 5 bases, with 8 bases lying between them. CDR3 coding DNA: TGTGCCAGCAGATCCGGGAATAATTCACCCCTCCACTTT. Its protein product is CASRSGNNSPLHF.